This TCR beta chain was profiled in a study of radiotherapy plus CTLA-4 blockade in lung cancer. Study-level points and caveats: Following radiotherapy plus ipilimumab, tumor-derived TCR clones expanded in the blood.

With respect to this clone: Its antigen is currently unknown.

Focal radiation with ipilimumab CTLA-4 blockade was given to patients with chemo-refractory metastatic non-small-cell lung cancer. Produced via immunoSEQ multiplex PCR; TCRdb's table is partial and in-frame only. The sample records some 50,000 clones, more than 65% being singletons. The CDR3 is made up of 12 amino acids. CDR1 and CDR2 from the germline V gene are MNHEY and SVGAGI. V lost 6 bases and J lost 5; bases outside the gene matches: 4. The sequence was collected from a human donor with non-small cell lung cancer who had a partial response to radiotherapy plus ipilimumab. The chain is built from TRBV6-5 and TRBJ2-7; TRBD2 matches at 7 bases. The sample in question was peripheral blood, obtained from a patient treated with radiotherapy plus ipilimumab. The CDR3 reads CASRGRGHEQYF. The CDR3 nucleotides are TGTGCCAGCAGGGGGAGGGGCCACGAGCAGTACTTC.